Sequencing of this T cell receptor (beta chain) was carried out in a study of blood T cell repertoires in COVID-19. Study details: T cells, B-cell-depleted T cells, or PBMCs supplied cDNA or gDNA.

With V trimmed by 5 bases and J by 4 bases, 5 bases remained unmatched. This CDR3 comprises 15 residues. The germline V gene encodes CDR1 MDHEN and CDR2 SYDVKM. The table came from immunoSEQ multiplex PCR; TCRdb's copy has only in-frame clones and leaves some out. Among about 150,000 clones listed, around 73% were seen once. This clone was detected only a few times. V and J are TRBV28 and TRBJ1-5; 10 positions match TRBD1. This sequence was found in a woman aged 50 to 60 who had recovered from COVID-19. Sequencing input: PBMCs or T cells enriched from blood (not recorded which). CDR3: CASSDPGQGNQPQHF. DNA of the CDR3: TGTGCCAGCAGTGACCCGGGACAGGGGAATCAGCCCCAGCATTTT.